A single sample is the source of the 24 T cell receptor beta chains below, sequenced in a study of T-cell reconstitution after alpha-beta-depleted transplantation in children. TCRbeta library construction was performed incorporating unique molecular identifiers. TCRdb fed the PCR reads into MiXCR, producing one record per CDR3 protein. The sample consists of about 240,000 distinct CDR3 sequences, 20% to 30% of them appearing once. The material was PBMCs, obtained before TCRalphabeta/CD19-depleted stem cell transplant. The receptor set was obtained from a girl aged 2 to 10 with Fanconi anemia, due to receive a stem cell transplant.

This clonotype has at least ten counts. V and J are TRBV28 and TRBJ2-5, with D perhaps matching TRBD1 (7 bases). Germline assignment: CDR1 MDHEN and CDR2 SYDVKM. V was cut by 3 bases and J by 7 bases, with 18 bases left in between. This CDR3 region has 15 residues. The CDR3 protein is CASSLVRGAFGTQYF. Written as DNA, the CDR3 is TGTGCCAGCAGTTTGGTCAGGGGGGCCTTTGGGACCCAGTACTTC.

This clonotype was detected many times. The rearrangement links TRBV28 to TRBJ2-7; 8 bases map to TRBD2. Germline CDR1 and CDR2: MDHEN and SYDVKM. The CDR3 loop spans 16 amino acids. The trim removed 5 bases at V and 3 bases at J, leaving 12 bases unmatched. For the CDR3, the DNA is TGTGCCAGCAGTATTGGGACTAGTCTGATCGTCTACGAGCAGTACTTC. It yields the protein CASSIGTSLIVYEQYF.

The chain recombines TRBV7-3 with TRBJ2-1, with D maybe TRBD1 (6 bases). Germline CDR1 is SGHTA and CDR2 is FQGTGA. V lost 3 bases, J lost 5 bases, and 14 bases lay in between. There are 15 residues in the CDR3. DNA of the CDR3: TGTGCCAGCAGCTTGGGCCAGGGGAGACACAATGAGCAGTTCTTC. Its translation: CASSLGQGRHNEQFF.

DNA for the CDR3: TGTGCCAGCAGCACACGGGCGACTCAAGAGACCCAGTACTTC. Encoded protein: CASSTRATQETQYF. The gene calls are TRBV9 and TRBJ2-5; D not resolved. Looked up from germline, CDR1 is SGDLS and CDR2 is YYNGEE. The germline V and J ends were trimmed by 4 bases and 2 bases, with 12 bases remaining between them. This CDR3 is built from 14 residues.

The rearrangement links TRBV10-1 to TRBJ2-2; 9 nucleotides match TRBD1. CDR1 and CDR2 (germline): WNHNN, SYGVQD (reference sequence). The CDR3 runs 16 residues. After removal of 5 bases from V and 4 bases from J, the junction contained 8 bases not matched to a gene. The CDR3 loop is CASSLKGTGSTGELFF. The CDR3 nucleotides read TGCGCCAGCAGTCTGAAAGGGACAGGGAGCACCGGGGAGCTGTTTTTT.

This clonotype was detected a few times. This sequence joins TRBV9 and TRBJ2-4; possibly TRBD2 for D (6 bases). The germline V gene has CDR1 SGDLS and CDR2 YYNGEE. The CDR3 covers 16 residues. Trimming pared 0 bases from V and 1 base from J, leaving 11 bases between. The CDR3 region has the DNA TGTGCCAGCAGCGTAGATGGAGGGAGTGCCAAAAACATTCAGTACTTC. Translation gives CASSVDGGSAKNIQYF.

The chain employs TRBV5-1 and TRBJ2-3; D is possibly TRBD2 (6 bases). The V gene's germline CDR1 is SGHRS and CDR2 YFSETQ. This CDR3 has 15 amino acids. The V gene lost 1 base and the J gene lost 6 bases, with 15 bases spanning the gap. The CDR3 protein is CASSLYPGAADTQYF. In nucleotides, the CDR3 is TGCGCCAGCAGCTTGTATCCGGGAGCGGCGGATACGCAGTATTTT.

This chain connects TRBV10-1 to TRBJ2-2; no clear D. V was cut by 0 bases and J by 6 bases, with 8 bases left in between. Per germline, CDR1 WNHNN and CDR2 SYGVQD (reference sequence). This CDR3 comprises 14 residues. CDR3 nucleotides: TGCGCCAGCAGTGAGTCGACGTTCTCCGGGGAGCTGTTTTTT. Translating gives CASSESTFSGELFF.

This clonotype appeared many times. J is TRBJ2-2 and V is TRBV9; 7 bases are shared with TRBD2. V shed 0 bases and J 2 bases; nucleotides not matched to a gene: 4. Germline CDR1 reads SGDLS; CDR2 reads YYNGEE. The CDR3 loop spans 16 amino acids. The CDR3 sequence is CASSVAPSGNTGELFF. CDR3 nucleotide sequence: TGTGCCAGCAGCGTAGCTCCTAGCGGAAACACCGGGGAGCTGTTTTTT. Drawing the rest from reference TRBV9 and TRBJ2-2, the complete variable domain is DSGVTQTPKHLITATGQRVTLRCSPRSGDLSVYWYQQSLDQGLQFLIQYYNGEERAKGNILERFSAQQFPDLHSELNLSSLELGDSALYFCASSVAPSGNTGELFFGEGSRLTVL.

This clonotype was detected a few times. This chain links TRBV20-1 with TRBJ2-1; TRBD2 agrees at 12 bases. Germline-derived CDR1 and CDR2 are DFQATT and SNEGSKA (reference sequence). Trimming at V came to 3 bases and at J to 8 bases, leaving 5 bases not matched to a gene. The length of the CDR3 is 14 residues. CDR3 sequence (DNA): TGCAGTGCTAGCTCTAGCGGGGGGGCCTATGAGCAGTTCTTC. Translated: CSASSSGGAYEQFF.

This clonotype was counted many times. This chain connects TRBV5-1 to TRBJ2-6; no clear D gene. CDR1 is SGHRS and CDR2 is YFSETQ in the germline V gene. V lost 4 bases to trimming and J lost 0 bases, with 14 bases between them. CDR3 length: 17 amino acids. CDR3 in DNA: TGCGCCAGCAGCCCACTCCATCCGAGCTCTGGGGCCAACGTCCTGACTTTC. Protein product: CASSPLHPSSGANVLTF.

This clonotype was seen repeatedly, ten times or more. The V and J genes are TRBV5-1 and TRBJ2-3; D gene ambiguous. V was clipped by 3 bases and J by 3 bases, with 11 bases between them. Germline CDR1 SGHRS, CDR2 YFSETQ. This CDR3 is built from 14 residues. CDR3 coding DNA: TGCGCCAGCAGCTCCCATACCGGGACAGATACGCAGTATTTT. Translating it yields CASSSHTGTDTQYF.

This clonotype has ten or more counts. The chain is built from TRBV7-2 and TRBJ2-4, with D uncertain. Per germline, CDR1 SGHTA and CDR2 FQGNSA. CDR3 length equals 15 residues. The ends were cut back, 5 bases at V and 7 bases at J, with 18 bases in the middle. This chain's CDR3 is CASSGTSGPGNIQYF. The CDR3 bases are TGTGCCAGCAGCGGTACATCCGGGCCTGGGAACATTCAGTACTTC. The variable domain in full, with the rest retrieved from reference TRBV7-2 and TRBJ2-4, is GAGVSQSPSNKVTEKGKDVELRCDPISGHTALYWYRQSLGQGLEFLIYFQGNSAPDKSGLPSDRFSAERTGGSVSTLTIQRTQQEDSAVYLCASSGTSGPGNIQYFGAGTRLSVL.

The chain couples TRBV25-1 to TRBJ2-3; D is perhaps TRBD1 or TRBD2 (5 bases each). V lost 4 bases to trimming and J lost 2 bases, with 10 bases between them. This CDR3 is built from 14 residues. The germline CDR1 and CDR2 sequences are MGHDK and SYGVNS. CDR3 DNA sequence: TGTGCCAGCAGTGGAGGGGTACCCACAGATACGCAGTATTTT. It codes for CASSGGVPTDTQYF.

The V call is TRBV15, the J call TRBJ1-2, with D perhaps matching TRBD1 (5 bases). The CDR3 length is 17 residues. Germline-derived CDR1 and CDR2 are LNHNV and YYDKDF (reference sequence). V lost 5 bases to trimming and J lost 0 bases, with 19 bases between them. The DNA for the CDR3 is TGTGCCACCAGCCACTTTAAGTCAGGGAGGGCTAACTATGGCTACACCTTC. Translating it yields CATSHFKSGRANYGYTF.

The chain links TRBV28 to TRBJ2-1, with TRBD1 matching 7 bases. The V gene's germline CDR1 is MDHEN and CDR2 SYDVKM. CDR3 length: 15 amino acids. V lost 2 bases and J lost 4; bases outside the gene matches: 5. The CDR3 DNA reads TGTGCCAGCAGTTTAGTACAGGGGTCTTACAATGAGCAGTTCTTC. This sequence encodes CASSLVQGSYNEQFF.

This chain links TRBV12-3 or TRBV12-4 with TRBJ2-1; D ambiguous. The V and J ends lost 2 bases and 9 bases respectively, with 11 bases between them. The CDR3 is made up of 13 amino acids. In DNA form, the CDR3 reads TGTGCCAGCAGTTTACTGTTTCGCGGTGAGCAGTTCTTC. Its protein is CASSLLFRGEQFF.

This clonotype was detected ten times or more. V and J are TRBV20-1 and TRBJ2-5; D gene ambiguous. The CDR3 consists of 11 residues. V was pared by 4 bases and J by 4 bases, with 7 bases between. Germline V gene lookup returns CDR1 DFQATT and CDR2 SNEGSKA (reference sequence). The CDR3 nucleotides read TGCAGTGCTATACCCCTAGAGACCCAGTACTTC. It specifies CSAIPLETQYF.

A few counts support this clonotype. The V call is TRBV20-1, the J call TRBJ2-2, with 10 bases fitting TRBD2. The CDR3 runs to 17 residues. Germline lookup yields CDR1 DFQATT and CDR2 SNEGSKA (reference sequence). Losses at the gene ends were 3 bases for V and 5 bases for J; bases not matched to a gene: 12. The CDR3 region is CSASLGLAGVRTGELFF. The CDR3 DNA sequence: TGCAGTGCTAGTCTCGGGCTAGCGGGAGTGAGGACCGGGGAGCTGTTTTTT.

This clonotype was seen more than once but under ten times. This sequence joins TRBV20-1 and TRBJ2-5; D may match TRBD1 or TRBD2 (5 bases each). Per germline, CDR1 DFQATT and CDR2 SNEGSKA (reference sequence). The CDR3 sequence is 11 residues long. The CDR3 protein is CRGQEGETQYF. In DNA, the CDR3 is TGCAGAGGACAAGAGGGAGAGACCCAGTACTTC.

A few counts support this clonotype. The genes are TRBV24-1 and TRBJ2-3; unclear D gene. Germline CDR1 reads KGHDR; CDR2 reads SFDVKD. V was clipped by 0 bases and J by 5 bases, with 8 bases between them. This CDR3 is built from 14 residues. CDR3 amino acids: CATSDLSSGDTQYF. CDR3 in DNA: TGTGCCACCAGTGATTTGTCCTCAGGAGATACGCAGTATTTT.

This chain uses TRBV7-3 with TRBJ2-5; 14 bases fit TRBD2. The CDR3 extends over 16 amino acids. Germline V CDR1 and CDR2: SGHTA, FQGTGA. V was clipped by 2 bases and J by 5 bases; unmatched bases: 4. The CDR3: CASSLGLAGGAETQYF. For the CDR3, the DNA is TGTGCCAGCAGCTTAGGACTAGCGGGAGGTGCTGAGACCCAGTACTTC. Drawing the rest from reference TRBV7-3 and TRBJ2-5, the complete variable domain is GAGVSQTPSNKVTEKGKYVELRCDPISGHTALYWYRQSLGQGPEFLIYFQGTGAADDSGLPNDRFFAVRPEGSVSTLKIQRTERGDSAVYLCASSLGLAGGAETQYFGPGTRLLVL.

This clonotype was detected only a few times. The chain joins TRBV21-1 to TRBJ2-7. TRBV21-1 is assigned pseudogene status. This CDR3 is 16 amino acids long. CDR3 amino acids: CASSKVRTGSSYEQYF. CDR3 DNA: TGTGCCAGCAGCAAAGTACGGACAGGCAGCTCCTACGAGCAGTACTTC.

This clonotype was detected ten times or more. CDR3 loop: CASSLGTGGVVNTEAFF. DNA for the CDR3: TGCGCCAGCAGCTTGGGGACAGGGGGCGTGGTGAACACTGAAGCTTTCTTT. The chain combines TRBV5-1 with TRBJ1-1; TRBD1 matches 11 bases. J lost 0 bases, V lost 0 bases, and 4 bases had no gene match. CDR3 length: 17 amino acids. Germline V gene data show CDR1 as SGHRS and CDR2 as YFSETQ.